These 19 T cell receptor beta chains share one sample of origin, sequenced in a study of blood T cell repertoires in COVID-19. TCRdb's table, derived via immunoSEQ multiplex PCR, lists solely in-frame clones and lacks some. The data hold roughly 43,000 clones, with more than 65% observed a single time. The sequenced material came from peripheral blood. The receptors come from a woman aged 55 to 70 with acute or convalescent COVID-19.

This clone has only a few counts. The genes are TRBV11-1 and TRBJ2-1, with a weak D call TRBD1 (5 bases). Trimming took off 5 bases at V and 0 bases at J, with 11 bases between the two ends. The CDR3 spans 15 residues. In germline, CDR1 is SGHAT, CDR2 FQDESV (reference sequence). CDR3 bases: TGTGCCAGCAGCCACGACAGTAGCTCCTACAATGAGCAGTTCTTC. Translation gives CASSHDSSSYNEQFF.

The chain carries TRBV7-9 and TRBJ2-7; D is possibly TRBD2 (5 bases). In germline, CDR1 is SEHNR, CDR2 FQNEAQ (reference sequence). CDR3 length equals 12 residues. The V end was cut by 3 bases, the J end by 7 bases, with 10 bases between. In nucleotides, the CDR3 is TGTGCCAGCAGCTTTTCGGGGTGGGAGCAGTACTTC. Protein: CASSFSGWEQYF. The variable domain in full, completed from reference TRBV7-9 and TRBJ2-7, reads DTGVSQNPRHKITKRGQNVTFRCDPISEHNRLYWYRQTLGQGPEFLTYFQNEAQLEKSRLLSDRFSAERPKGSFSTLEIQRTEQGDSAMYLCASSFSGWEQYFGPGTRLTVT.

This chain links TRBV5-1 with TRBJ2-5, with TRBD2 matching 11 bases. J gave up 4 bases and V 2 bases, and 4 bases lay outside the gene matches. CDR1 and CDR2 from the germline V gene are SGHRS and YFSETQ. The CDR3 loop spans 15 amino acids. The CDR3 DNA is TGCGCCAGCAGCTTTTCTAGCGGGGGGCGAGAGACCCAGTACTTC. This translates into CASSFSSGGRETQYF.

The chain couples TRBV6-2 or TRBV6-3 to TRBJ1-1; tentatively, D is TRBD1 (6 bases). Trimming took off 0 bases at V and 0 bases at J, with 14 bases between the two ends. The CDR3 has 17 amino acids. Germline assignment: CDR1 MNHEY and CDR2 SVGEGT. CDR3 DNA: TGTGCCAGCAGTTACTCCACAGGGCATGGGATGAACACTGAAGCTTTCTTT. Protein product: CASSYSTGHGMNTEAFF.

The CDR3 nucleotides are TGTGCCAGCAGAACCAGGACAGGGGGCTTAGATGAGCAGTTCTTC. Translation: CASRTRTGGLDEQFF. J is TRBJ2-1 and V is TRBV7-8; 11 bases align to TRBD1. Looked up from germline, CDR1 is SGHVS and CDR2 is FQNEAQ. V shed 6 bases and J 8 bases; nucleotides not matched to a gene: 9. This CDR3 has 15 residues.

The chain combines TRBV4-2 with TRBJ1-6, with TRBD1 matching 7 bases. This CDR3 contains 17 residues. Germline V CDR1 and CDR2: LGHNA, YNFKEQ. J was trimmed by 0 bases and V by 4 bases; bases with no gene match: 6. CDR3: CASSLRTGNSYNSPLHF. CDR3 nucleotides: TGTGCCAGCAGCCTAAGGACAGGCAACTCCTATAATTCACCCCTCCACTTT.

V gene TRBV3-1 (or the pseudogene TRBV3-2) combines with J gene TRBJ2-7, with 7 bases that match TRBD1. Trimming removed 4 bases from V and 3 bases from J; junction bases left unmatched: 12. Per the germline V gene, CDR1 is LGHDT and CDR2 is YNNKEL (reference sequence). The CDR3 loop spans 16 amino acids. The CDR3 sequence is CASSPRGWDSYYEQYF. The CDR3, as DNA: TGTGCCAGCAGCCCCCGGGGATGGGACAGTTACTACGAGCAGTACTTC.

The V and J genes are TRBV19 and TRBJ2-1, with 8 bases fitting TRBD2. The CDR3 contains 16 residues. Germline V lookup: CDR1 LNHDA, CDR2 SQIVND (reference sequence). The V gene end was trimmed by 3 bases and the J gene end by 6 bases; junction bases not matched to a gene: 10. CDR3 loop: CASSMGRAGGFNEQFF. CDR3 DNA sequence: TGTGCCAGTAGTATGGGAAGGGCGGGGGGCTTCAATGAGCAGTTCTTC.

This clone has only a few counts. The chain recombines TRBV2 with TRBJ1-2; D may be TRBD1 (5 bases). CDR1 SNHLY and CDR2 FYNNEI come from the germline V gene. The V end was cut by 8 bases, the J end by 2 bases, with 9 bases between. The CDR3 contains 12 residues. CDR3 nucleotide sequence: TGTGCCAGCGGGGAGGGGAACTATGGCTACACCTTC. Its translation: CASGEGNYGYTF.

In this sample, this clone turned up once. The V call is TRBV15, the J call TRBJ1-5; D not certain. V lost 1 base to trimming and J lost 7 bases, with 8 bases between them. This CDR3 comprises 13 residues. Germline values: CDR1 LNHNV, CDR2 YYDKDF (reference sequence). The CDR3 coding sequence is TGTGCCACCAGCAGAGCAGCGGGGCAGCCCCAGCATTTT. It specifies CATSRAAGQPQHF.

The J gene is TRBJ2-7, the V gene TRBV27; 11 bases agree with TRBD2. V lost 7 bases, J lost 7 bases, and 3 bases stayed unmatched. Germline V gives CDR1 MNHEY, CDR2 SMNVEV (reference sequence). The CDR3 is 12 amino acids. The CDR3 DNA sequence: TGTGCCAGCACCCGGACTAGCGGGGAGCAGTACTTC. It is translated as CASTRTSGEQYF.

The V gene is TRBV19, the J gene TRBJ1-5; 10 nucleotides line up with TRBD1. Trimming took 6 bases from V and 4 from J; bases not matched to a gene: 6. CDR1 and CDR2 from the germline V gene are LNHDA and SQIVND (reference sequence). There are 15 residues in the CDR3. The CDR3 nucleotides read TGTGCCAGTAGCTTCGGACAGGGGGGGAATCAGCCCCAGCATTTT. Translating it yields CASSFGQGGNQPQHF.

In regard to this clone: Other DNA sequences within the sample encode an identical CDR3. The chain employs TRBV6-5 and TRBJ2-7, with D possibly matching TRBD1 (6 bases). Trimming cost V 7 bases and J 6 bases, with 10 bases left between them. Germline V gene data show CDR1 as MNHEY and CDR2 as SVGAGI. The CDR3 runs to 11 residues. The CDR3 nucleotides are TGTGCCAGCATTCAGGGGTTCGAGCAGTACTTC. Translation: CASIQGFEQYF.

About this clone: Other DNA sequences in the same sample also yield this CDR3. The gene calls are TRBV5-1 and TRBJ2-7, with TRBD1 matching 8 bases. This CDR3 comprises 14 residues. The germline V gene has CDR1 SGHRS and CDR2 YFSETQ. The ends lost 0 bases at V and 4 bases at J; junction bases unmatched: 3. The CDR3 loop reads CASSLDGQGYEQYF. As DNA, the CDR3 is TGCGCCAGCAGCTTGGACGGACAGGGATACGAGCAGTACTTC.

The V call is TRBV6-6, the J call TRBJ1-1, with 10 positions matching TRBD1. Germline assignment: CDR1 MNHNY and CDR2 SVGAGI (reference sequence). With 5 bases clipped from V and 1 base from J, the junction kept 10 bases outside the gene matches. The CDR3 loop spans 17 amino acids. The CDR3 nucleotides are TGTGCCAGCAGTCCCCTGACGACAGGGGGCACGAACACTGAAGCTTTCTTT. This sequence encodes CASSPLTTGGTNTEAFF.

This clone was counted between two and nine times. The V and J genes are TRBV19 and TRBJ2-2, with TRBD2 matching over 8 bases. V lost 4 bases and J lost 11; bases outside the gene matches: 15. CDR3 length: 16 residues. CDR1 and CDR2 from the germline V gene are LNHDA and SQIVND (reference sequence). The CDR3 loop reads CASSTLGLAGGSELFF. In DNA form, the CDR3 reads TGTGCCAGTAGTACCCTCGGACTAGCTGGTGGGAGTGAGCTGTTTTTT.

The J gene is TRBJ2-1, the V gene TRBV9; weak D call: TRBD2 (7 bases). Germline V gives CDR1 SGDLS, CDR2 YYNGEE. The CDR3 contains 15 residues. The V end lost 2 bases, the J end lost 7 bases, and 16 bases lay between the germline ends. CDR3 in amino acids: CASSVAGASWNEQFF. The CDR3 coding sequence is TGTGCCAGCAGCGTCGCGGGGGCATCCTGGAATGAGCAGTTCTTC.

The CDR3 protein is CASRRGGRTSSYNEQFF. In DNA form, the CDR3 reads TGCGCCAGCAGGAGAGGGGGACGAACCAGCTCCTACAATGAGCAGTTCTTC. The chain couples TRBV10-2 to TRBJ2-1; a weak D match, TRBD1 (6 bases). V lost 6 bases to trimming and J lost 0 bases, with 18 bases between them. The CDR3 is made up of 17 amino acids. CDR1 is WSHSY and CDR2 is SAAADI in the germline V gene.

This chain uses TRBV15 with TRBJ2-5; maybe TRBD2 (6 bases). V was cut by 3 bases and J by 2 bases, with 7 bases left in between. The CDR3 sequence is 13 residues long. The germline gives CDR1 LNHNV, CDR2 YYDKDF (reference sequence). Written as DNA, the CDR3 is TGTGCCACCAGCAGGGGGGGTCAAGAGACCCAGTACTTC. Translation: CATSRGGQETQYF.